This T cell receptor (beta chain) was sequenced in a study of T cells in Graves' hyperthyroidism and ophthalmopathy. Stable disease denoted Graves' hyperthyroidism without ophthalmopathy progression within 18 months. This sample holds PBMCs from 10 ml fresh peripheral blood. Amplification of TCR beta CDR3 regions was performed using RNA transcripts as template. An initial round of RT-PCR targeting the TCR CDR3 relied on the HTBI primer set. TCRdb re-called the multiplex PCR reads with MiXCR, one entry per CDR3 protein. Of under 800,000 distinct CDR3 sequences detected, about 15% appear once; the ten largest clones hold 10%. This clonotype was picked up a small number of times. V dropped 7 bases and J dropped 3 bases, with 13 bases sitting between them. CDR3 size: 15 residues. Germline V gives CDR1 LNHDA, CDR2 SQIVND (reference sequence).

The sequenced material came from blood. The rearrangement uses TRBV19 and TRBJ1-6; D is unresolved. This receptor was taken from a woman aged 18-29 years with Graves' hyperthyroidism. CDR3 in amino acids: CASNMDPSYNSPLHF. DNA for the CDR3: TGTGCCAGTAACATGGATCCGAGCTATAATTCACCCCTCCACTTT.